The next 13 T cell receptor beta chains were all read from a single sample in a study of blood T cell repertoires in COVID-19. Clones were read by immunoSEQ multiplex PCR, and TCRdb kept only the in-frame ones, dropping some. This table has 650,000 to 800,000 clones, just under 90% appearing once. Sequencing was carried out using peripheral blood. The receptors come from a woman aged 18 to 35 with acute or convalescent COVID-19.

J is TRBJ2-7 and V is TRBV11-1, with D possibly TRBD2 on 6 matching bases. The germline V and J ends were trimmed by 0 bases and 3 bases, with 12 bases remaining between them. Germline loops: CDR1 SGHAT, CDR2 FQDESV (reference sequence). This CDR3 is built from 15 residues. CDR3 region: CASSLASGVGYEQYF. As DNA, the CDR3 is TGTGCCAGCAGCTTAGCCTCGGGGGTTGGCTACGAGCAGTACTTC.

The chain joins TRBV29-1 to TRBJ1-2; 8 bases agree with TRBD1. Germline loops: CDR1 SQVTM, CDR2 ANQGSEA. Unmatched junction bases numbered 3, after V lost 2 bases and J lost 7 bases. The CDR3 runs to 12 residues. The CDR3 sequence: CSVETGGGGYTF. The CDR3 nucleotides read TGCAGCGTTGAAACAGGGGGGGGTGGCTACACCTTC. The full variable domain, with the rest looked up from reference TRBV29-1 and TRBJ1-2, is SAVISQKPSRDICQRGTSLTIQCQVDSQVTMMFWYRQQPGQSLTLIATANQGSEATYESGFVIDKFPISRPNLTFSTLTVSNMSPEDSSIYLCSVETGGGGYTFGSGTRLTVV.

The V call is TRBV6-5, the J call TRBJ2-2; 9 positions agree with TRBD1. V dropped 6 bases and J dropped 1; count of bases not matched to a gene: 3. The CDR3 runs 15 residues. Germline V lookup: CDR1 MNHEY, CDR2 SVGAGI. Written as DNA, the CDR3 is TGTGCCAGCAGGGACAGGGGTTTGAACACCGGGGAGCTGTTTTTT. Translation gives CASRDRGLNTGELFF.

The chain links TRBV19 to TRBJ1-1; TRBD1 is a possible D gene (5 bases). V lost 7 bases and J 2 bases, leaving 14 bases between the germline ends. Per germline, CDR1 LNHDA and CDR2 SQIVND (reference sequence). This CDR3 spans 14 amino acids. The CDR3, as DNA: TGTGCCAGTATCTCCGGGGGAACCAACACTGAAGCTTTCTTT. Protein product: CASISGGTNTEAFF.

V gene TRBV7-3 combines with J gene TRBJ1-1; no firm D call. The V gene lost 1 base and the J gene lost 1 base, with 10 bases spanning the gap. The CDR3 has 15 residues. Germline CDR1 SGHTA, CDR2 FQGTGA. CDR3 sequence reads: CASSLNPSGNTEAFF. Here the CDR3 DNA reads TGTGCCAGCAGCTTAAATCCTTCGGGGAACACTGAAGCTTTCTTT.

The chain employs TRBV4-1 and TRBJ2-7; 7 bases match TRBD1. With V trimmed by 4 bases and J by 0 bases, 9 bases remained unmatched. The CDR3 has 16 amino acids. CDR1 is MGHRA, CDR2 YSYEKL, per germline. The CDR3 region has the DNA TGCGCCAGCAGCCCGGGGACAGCCAGGAGCTCCTACGAGCAGTACTTC. This codes for CASSPGTARSSYEQYF.

This rearrangement joins TRBV5-1 to TRBJ1-2, with a possible D match to TRBD1 (5 bases). This CDR3 is built from 15 residues. V lost 0 bases and J lost 2, with 11 bases in between. Looked up from germline, CDR1 is SGHRS and CDR2 is YFSETQ. DNA of the CDR3: TGCGCCAGCAGCTTGGAAGCGGGGCCCAACTATGGCTACACCTTC. Translating gives CASSLEAGPNYGYTF.

The CDR3 nucleotides read TGCGCCAGCAGCCAAGGAGGACAGGGTAGGACTGAAGCTTTCTTT. Translating it yields CASSQGGQGRTEAFF. The gene calls are TRBV4-1 and TRBJ1-1; 8 bases align to TRBD1. The germline V gene encodes CDR1 MGHRA and CDR2 YSYEKL. V gave up 1 base and J gave up 5 bases; unmatched junction bases: 6. The CDR3 is 15 residues long.

The chain couples TRBV7-8 to TRBJ1-6; 11 bases line up with TRBD1. After removal of 3 bases from V and 3 bases from J, the junction contained 10 bases not matched to a gene. In germline, CDR1 is SGHVS, CDR2 FQNEAQ. The CDR3 is 19 residues long. CDR3 sequence: CASSFLRDRGSVYNSPLHF. For the CDR3, the DNA is TGTGCCAGCAGCTTTTTGCGGGACAGGGGGTCGGTCTATAATTCACCCCTCCACTTT.

A word on this clone: The same CDR3 arises from other DNA sequences in this sample as well. The gene calls are TRBV3-1 (or the pseudogene TRBV3-2) and TRBJ2-6; D is uncertain. Germline V lookup: CDR1 LGHDT, CDR2 YNNKEL (reference sequence). This CDR3 contains 14 residues. Deletions cut 2 bases from V and 0 bases from J, with 2 bases between. The CDR3 loop reads CASSQLSGANVLTF. The CDR3, as DNA: TGTGCCAGCAGCCAACTCTCTGGGGCCAACGTCCTGACTTTC.

J is TRBJ2-7 and V is TRBV7-9, with TRBD1 matching over 8 bases. The CDR3 length is 16 residues. In germline, CDR1 is SEHNR, CDR2 FQNEAQ (reference sequence). Losses at the gene ends were 1 base for V and 4 bases for J; bases not matched to a gene: 9. CDR3 nucleotides: TGTGCCAGCAGCTTAGTAGGGCAGGGGGCGTTTTACGAGCAGTACTTC. This sequence encodes CASSLVGQGAFYEQYF. The full variable domain, completed using reference TRBV7-9 and TRBJ2-7, is DTGVSQNPRHKITKRGQNVTFRCDPISEHNRLYWYRQTLGQGPEFLTYFQNEAQLEKSRLLSDRFSAERPKGSFSTLEIQRTEQGDSAMYLCASSLVGQGAFYEQYFGPGTRLTVT.

V is TRBV12-5 and J is TRBJ2-7; D perhaps matches TRBD1 (6 bases). The CDR3 runs to 17 residues. Trimming took 1 base from V and 3 from J, leaving 19 bases between them. Germline values: CDR1 LGHNT, CDR2 FRNRAP. The CDR3 nucleotides are TGTGCTAGTGGTTTGGGCCCTAATCAGGGGCTTTACTACGAGCAGTACTTC. This gives the protein CASGLGPNQGLYYEQYF.

The V and J genes are TRBV5-1 and TRBJ2-5; 12 bases map to TRBD2. Germline CDR1 SGHRS, CDR2 YFSETQ. The CDR3 length is 15 residues. The V segment lost 4 bases and the J segment 1 base; nucleotides outside the gene matches: 2. The CDR3 bases are TGCGCCAGCAGCCGACTAGCGGGGGTCCAAGAGACCCAGTACTTC. It is translated as CASSRLAGVQETQYF.